This TCR beta chain was found in a study of shared clonotypes between healthy human individuals. Assay used: immunoSEQ multiplex PCR; TCRdb lists only in-frame clones, some missing. The repertoire holds 2 million to 3 million clones, with 93% as singletons. This clone was counted a single time. This sample includes further DNA sequences coding for the same CDR3. The CDR3 has 14 amino acids. Trimming pared 3 bases from V and 2 bases from J, leaving 9 bases between. Germline V CDR1 and CDR2: SGHRS, YFSETQ. The gene calls are TRBV5-1 and TRBJ1-5; TRBD1 is a possible D gene (6 bases). The source material was naive CD4+ T cells from PBMCs. Noted subset: CD45RA+ positively selected. The sequence was obtained from a man aged 18 to 30 in good health. Some clones in this sample may be carry-over from other donors' samples. CDR3: CASSSTGGNQPQHF. Written as DNA, the CDR3 is TGCGCCAGCAGCTCGACAGGAGGCAATCAGCCCCAGCATTTT.